The 23 T cell receptor beta chains given below trace back to one sample, sequenced in a study of neoadjuvant nivolumab and ipilimumab in lung cancer. Measured with immunoSEQ multiplex PCR; TCRdb has only the in-frame clones, and not every one. The data show around 8,100 clones, roughly three quarters seen once. The material sequenced was adjacent normal lung tissue, taken after neoadjuvant nivolumab, alone or with ipilimumab, at or shortly before surgery. Receptor source: an adult with non-small cell lung cancer.

The chain has TRBV7-9 and TRBJ1-2; 7 nucleotides match TRBD1. Germline CDR1 SEHNR, CDR2 FQNEAQ (reference sequence). The CDR3 has 16 amino acids. J gave up 6 bases and V 4 bases, and 14 bases lay outside the gene matches. The CDR3: CASSSTFVRGRNGYTF. The CDR3 DNA is TGTGCCAGCAGCTCTACCTTTGTCAGGGGGAGGAATGGCTACACCTTC. Complete variable domain (other parts from reference TRBV7-9 and TRBJ1-2): DTGVSQNPRHKITKRGQNVTFRCDPISEHNRLYWYRQTLGQGPEFLTYFQNEAQLEKSRLLSDRFSAERPKGSFSTLEIQRTEQGDSAMYLCASSSTFVRGRNGYTFGSGTRLTVV.

This clone appeared a single time. This chain connects TRBV6-1 to TRBJ1-2; D is perhaps TRBD1 (5 bases). The germline CDR1 and CDR2 sequences are MNHNS and SASEGT. The CDR3 is 13 amino acids. Trimming stripped 4 bases from V and 0 bases from J, with 6 bases between. CDR3 nucleotide sequence: TGTGCCAGCAGTGCGGGGGCTAACTATGGCTACACCTTC. This encodes CASSAGANYGYTF.

This chain connects TRBV9 to TRBJ2-1; D not resolved. V was pared by 0 bases and J by 0 bases, with 7 bases between. CDR1 SGDLS and CDR2 YYNGEE come from the germline V gene. The CDR3 is 15 residues long. CDR3: CASSVEKSSYNEQFF. CDR3 DNA sequence: TGTGCCAGCAGCGTAGAAAAGAGCTCCTACAATGAGCAGTTCTTC.

Only a few counts were recorded for this clone. The gene calls are TRBV27 and TRBJ1-2, with D tentatively TRBD1 (5 bases). From germline, CDR1 is MNHEY and CDR2 SMNVEV (reference sequence). Deletions cut 6 bases from V and 8 bases from J, with 16 bases between. The CDR3 length is 13 residues. The CDR3 region has the DNA TGTGCCAGCAGGGGTACCGGGGCCGCCGGCTACACCTTC. Protein sequence: CASRGTGAAGYTF.

The chain joins TRBV7-2 to TRBJ2-2; no firm D call. V was shortened by 7 bases and J by 3 bases, with 6 bases between the two germline ends. Germline CDR1 and CDR2: SGHTA and FQGNSA. This CDR3 spans 12 amino acids. The CDR3 here is CASIPYTGELFF. CDR3 coding DNA: TGTGCCAGCATTCCCTACACCGGGGAGCTGTTTTTT.

CDR3 nucleotides: TGTGCCAGCAGTCCCGGACGCAGACTAGGGGTCACAGATACGCAGTATTTT. Its protein is CASSPGRRLGVTDTQYF. The chain links TRBV2 to TRBJ2-3; possible D gene TRBD2, 6 bases. Germline V gene sequence: CDR1 SNHLY, CDR2 FYNNEI. The V and J ends lost 5 bases and 2 bases respectively, with 20 bases between them. The length of the CDR3 is 17 residues.

V usage is TRBV18 and J usage is TRBJ1-4; 7 bases match TRBD1. Germline CDR1 reads KGHSH; CDR2 reads LQKENI. Trimming took 2 bases from V and 3 from J; bases not matched to a gene: 6. The CDR3 length is 16 residues. The CDR3 region is CASSPGTTGSNEKLFF. CDR3 DNA sequence: TGTGCCAGCTCACCAGGAACGACAGGGTCTAATGAAAAACTGTTTTTT.

The V call is TRBV6-6, the J call TRBJ1-2, with D maybe TRBD1 (5 bases). Trimming pared 5 bases from V and 3 bases from J, leaving 7 bases between. Germline values: CDR1 MNHNY, CDR2 SVGAGI (reference sequence). The CDR3 has 12 residues. In DNA, the CDR3 is TGTGCCAGCAGTGGGGGAGACTATGGCTACACCTTC. Translating gives CASSGGDYGYTF.

The gene calls are TRBV5-6 and TRBJ2-7; D possibly matches TRBD1 or TRBD2 (5 bases each). CDR1 is SGHDT and CDR2 is YYEEEE in the germline V gene. This CDR3 comprises 13 residues. The V end lost 4 bases, the J end lost 2 bases, and 10 bases lay between the germline ends. For the CDR3, the DNA is TGTGCCAGCAGCCCCGGGACGGCCTACGAGCAGTACTTC. This encodes CASSPGTAYEQYF. The variable domain in full, completed from reference TRBV5-6 and TRBJ2-7, reads DAGVTQSPTHLIKTRGQQVTLRCSPKSGHDTVSWYQQALGQGPQFIFQYYEEEERQRGNFPDRFSGHQFPNYSSELNVNALLLGDSALYLCASSPGTAYEQYFGPGTRLTVT.

V is TRBV5-6 and J is TRBJ2-5, with D unresolved. This CDR3 has 14 residues. Germline CDR1 is SGHDT and CDR2 is YYEEEE. V gave up 0 bases and J gave up 5 bases, with 11 bases separating them. The CDR3 DNA reads as TGTGCCAGCAGCTTGGCCTTGGGCCACGAGACCCAGTACTTC. Its translation: CASSLALGHETQYF.

This chain connects TRBV28 to TRBJ1-4; 9 bases match TRBD1. Germline loops: CDR1 MDHEN, CDR2 SYDVKM. The V gene end was trimmed by 10 bases and the J gene end by 7 bases; junction bases not matched to a gene: 7. This CDR3 spans 13 amino acids. The CDR3 region has the DNA TGTGCCACCAAGACAGGGGGGACTGAAAAACTGTTTTTT. This sequence encodes CATKTGGTEKLFF.

The chain links TRBV30 to TRBJ1-2; 9 bases align to TRBD1. Trimming took 0 bases from V and 6 from J; bases not matched to a gene: 17. The CDR3 runs to 18 residues. Per germline, CDR1 GTSNPN and CDR2 SVGIG (reference sequence). CDR3 sequence: CAWSVLGGQGSPRDGYTF. The CDR3 DNA is TGTGCCTGGAGTGTACTCGGGGGACAGGGAAGTCCGCGGGATGGCTACACCTTC.

V is TRBV14 and J is TRBJ2-3, with TRBD2 as a possible D gene (6 bases). Germline V gives CDR1 SGHDN, CDR2 FVKESK. V lost 5 bases, J lost 5 bases, and 17 bases lay in between. CDR3 length equals 15 residues. CDR3 region: CASSYMGGHGDTQYF. DNA of the CDR3: TGTGCCAGCAGCTATATGGGGGGTCATGGAGATACGCAGTATTTT.

With respect to this clone: Different DNA sequences within this sample yield the same CDR3. The genes are TRBV5-1 and TRBJ1-6; 10 positions match TRBD1. Germline-derived CDR1 and CDR2 are SGHRS and YFSETQ. Losses at the gene ends were 2 bases for V and 6 bases for J; bases not matched to a gene: 2. CDR3 length: 15 residues. The CDR3 sequence: CASSLDRGPNSPLHF. The CDR3 bases are TGCGCCAGCAGCTTAGACAGGGGGCCTAATTCACCCCTCCACTTT.

The chain has TRBV5-4 and TRBJ1-2; the D gene is possibly TRBD1 (5 bases). Germline CDR1 reads SGHNT; CDR2 reads YYREEE (reference sequence). The ends were cut back, 3 bases at V and 4 bases at J, with 16 bases in the middle. This CDR3 spans 15 amino acids. The CDR3 DNA follows: TGTGCCAGCAGCTCCCATGTGAGGGGCGGCTATGGCTACACCTTC. Translating it yields CASSSHVRGGYGYTF. The full variable domain, its missing parts supplied by reference TRBV5-4 and TRBJ1-2, is ETGVTQSPTHLIKTRGQQVTLRCSSQSGHNTVSWYQQALGQGPQFIFQYYREEENGRGNFPPRFSGLQFPNYSSELNVNALELDDSALYLCASSSHVRGGYGYTFGSGTRLTVV.

This clone has a single count. The rearrangement uses TRBV6-1 and TRBJ1-5; D is unclear. CDR3 length equals 17 residues. V was trimmed by 1 base and J by 4 bases, leaving 17 bases between them. Germline V gene data show CDR1 as MNHNS and CDR2 as SASEGT. The CDR3 spells CASSEVYWGRVNQPQHF. The CDR3 DNA reads TGTGCCAGCAGTGAAGTATATTGGGGTCGGGTAAATCAGCCCCAGCATTTT.

The genes are TRBV14 and TRBJ2-7, with 7 positions matching TRBD1. This CDR3 is 14 amino acids long. Per germline, CDR1 SGHDN and CDR2 FVKESK. After removal of 4 bases from V and 3 bases from J, the junction contained 6 bases not matched to a gene. This chain's CDR3 is CASSRGPGGYEQYF. The CDR3 nucleotides read TGTGCCAGCAGCCGAGGACCAGGGGGCTACGAGCAGTACTTC.

The chain employs TRBV5-8 and TRBJ1-1; D possibly corresponds to TRBD1 (5 bases). V gave up 3 bases and J gave up 3 bases, with 12 bases separating them. CDR1 SGHTS and CDR2 YDEGEE come from the germline V gene. CDR3 length: 14 amino acids. The CDR3 coding sequence is TGTGCCAGCAGCTGGGATCTGGGGGACACTGAAGCTTTCTTT. Translating gives CASSWDLGDTEAFF.

The CDR3: CASSDIRHQPQHF. In DNA form, the CDR3 reads TGTGCCAGCAGTGACATCAGGCATCAGCCCCAGCATTTT. V usage is TRBV2 and J usage is TRBJ1-5; D is uncertain. CDR3 size: 13 residues. Germline CDR1 SNHLY, CDR2 FYNNEI. Trimming removed 3 bases from V and 5 bases from J, with 8 bases in between.

CDR3 region: CASSLGQGNEQFF. The CDR3 DNA follows: TGTGCCAGCAGCTTGGGACAGGGTAATGAGCAGTTCTTC. This chain uses TRBV5-4 with TRBJ2-1; TRBD1 aligns across 7 bases. Germline CDR1 reads SGHNT; CDR2 reads YYREEE (reference sequence). The V gene end was trimmed by 0 bases and the J gene end by 7 bases; junction bases not matched to a gene: 1. The CDR3 has 13 amino acids. Full variable domain (outside the CDR3, taken from reference TRBV5-4 and TRBJ2-1): ETGVTQSPTHLIKTRGQQVTLRCSSQSGHNTVSWYQQALGQGPQFIFQYYREEENGRGNFPPRFSGLQFPNYSSELNVNALELDDSALYLCASSLGQGNEQFFGPGTRLTVL.

The table lists this clone with a count of one. The chain is built from TRBV5-6 and TRBJ1-4, with unresolved D. This CDR3 region has 13 residues. Germline assignment: CDR1 SGHDT and CDR2 YYEEEE. Trimming pared 1 base from V and 9 bases from J, leaving 10 bases between. The CDR3 loop is CASSLSAIKKLFF. Here the CDR3 DNA reads TGTGCCAGCAGCTTGTCCGCGATTAAAAAACTGTTTTTT.

This clone has more than one count but fewer than ten. The chain links TRBV10-1 to TRBJ2-7; 12 bases are shared with TRBD1. With 4 bases clipped from V and 6 bases from J, the junction kept 4 bases outside the gene matches. Germline lookup yields CDR1 WNHNN and CDR2 SYGVQD (reference sequence). CDR3 length: 14 residues. The CDR3 spells CASSGGTGGGEQYF. The CDR3 coding sequence is TGCGCCAGCAGTGGAGGGACAGGGGGCGGCGAGCAGTACTTC.

As for this clone: One junction end disagrees with the germline gene, perhaps due to a read error. The V call is TRBV9, the J call TRBJ1-2; tentative D call: TRBD1 (5 bases). CDR1 SGDLS and CDR2 YYNGEE come from the germline V gene. The CDR3 runs 13 residues. The CDR3 nucleotides read TGTGCCAGCACCGTAGGGGTTAATCATGGCTACACCTTC. Translating gives CASTVGVNHGYTF.